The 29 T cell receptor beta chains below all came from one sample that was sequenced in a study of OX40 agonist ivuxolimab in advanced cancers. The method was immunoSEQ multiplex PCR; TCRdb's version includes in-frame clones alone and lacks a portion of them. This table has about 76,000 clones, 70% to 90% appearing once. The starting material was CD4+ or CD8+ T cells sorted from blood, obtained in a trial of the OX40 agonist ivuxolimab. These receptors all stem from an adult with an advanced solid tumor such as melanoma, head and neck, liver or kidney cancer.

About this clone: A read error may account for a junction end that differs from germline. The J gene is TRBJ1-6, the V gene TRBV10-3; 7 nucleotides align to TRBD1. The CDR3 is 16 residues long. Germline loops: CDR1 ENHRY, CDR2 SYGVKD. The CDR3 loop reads CAIRELTGRHNSPLHF. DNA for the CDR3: TGTGCCATCAGGGAGTTGACAGGGCGTCATAATTCACCCCTCCACTTT.

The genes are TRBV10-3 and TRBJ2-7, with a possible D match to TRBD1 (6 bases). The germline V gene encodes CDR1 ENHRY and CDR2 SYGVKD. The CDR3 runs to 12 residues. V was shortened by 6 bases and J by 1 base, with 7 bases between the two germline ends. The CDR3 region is CAISTGSYEQYF. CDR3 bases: TGTGCCATCAGCACAGGGTCCTACGAGCAGTACTTC.

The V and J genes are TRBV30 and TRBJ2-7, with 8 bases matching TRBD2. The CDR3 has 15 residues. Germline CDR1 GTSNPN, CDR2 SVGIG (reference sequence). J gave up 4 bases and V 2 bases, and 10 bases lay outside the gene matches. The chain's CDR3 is CAWSPGTRMVYEQYF. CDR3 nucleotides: TGTGCCTGGAGTCCCGGGACTAGAATGGTTTACGAGCAGTACTTC.

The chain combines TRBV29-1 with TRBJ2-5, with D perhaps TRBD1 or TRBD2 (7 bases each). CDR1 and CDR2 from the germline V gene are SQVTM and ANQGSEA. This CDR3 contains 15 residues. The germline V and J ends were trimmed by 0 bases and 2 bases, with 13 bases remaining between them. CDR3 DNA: TGCAGCGTTGAAGAGGGGGGGACAGCACAAGAGACCCAGTACTTC. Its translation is CSVEEGGTAQETQYF.

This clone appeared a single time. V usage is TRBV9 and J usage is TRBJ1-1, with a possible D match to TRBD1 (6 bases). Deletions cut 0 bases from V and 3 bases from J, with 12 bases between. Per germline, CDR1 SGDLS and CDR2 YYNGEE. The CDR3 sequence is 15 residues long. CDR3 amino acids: CASSVEGGRYTEAFF. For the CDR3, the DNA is TGTGCCAGCAGCGTAGAGGGGGGTCGTTACACTGAAGCTTTCTTT.

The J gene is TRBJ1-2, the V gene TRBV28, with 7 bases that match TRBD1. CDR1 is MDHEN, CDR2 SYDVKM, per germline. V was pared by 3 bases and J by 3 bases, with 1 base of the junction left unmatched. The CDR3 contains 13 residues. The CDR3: CASSFGQDYGYTF. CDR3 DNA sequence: TGTGCCAGCAGTTTCGGACAGGACTATGGCTACACCTTC.

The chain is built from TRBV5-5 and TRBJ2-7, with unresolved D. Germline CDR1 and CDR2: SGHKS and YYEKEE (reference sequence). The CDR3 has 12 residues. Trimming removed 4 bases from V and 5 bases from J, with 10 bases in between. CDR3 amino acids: CASSVGWNEQYF. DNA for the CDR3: TGTGCCAGCAGCGTAGGGTGGAACGAGCAGTACTTC.

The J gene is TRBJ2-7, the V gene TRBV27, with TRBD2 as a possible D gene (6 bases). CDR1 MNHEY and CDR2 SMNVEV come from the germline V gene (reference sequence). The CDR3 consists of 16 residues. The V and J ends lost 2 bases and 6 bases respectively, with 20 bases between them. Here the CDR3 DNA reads TGTGCCAGCAGTTTAATCCTAGCGAATCGGGTTCTCGAGCAGTACTTC. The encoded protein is CASSLILANRVLEQYF.

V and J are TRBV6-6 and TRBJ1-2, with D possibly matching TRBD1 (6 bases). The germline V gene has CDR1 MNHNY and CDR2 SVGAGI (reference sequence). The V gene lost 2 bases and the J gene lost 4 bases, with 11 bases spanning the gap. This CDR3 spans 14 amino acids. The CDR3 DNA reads TGTGCCAGCAGTTACCAGCAGGGGATCTATGGCTACACCTTC. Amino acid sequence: CASSYQQGIYGYTF.

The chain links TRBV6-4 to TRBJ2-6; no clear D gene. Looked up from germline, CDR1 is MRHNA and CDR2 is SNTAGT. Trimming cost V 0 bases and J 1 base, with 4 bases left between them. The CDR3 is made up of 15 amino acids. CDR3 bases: TGTGCCAGCAGTGACTCGCGGTCTGGGGCCAACGTCCTGACTTTC. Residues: CASSDSRSGANVLTF.

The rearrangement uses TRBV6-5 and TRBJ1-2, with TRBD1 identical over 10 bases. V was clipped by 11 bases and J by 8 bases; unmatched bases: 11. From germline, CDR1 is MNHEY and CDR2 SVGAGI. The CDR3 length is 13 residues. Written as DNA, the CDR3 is TGTGCCGTCCGGTCCGGGACAGGGGTAGGCTACACCTTC. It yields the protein CAVRSGTGVGYTF.

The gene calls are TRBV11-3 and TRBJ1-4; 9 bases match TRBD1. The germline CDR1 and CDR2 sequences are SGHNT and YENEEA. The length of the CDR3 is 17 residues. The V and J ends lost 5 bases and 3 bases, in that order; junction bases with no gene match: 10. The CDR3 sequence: CASSPAAGTGPNEKLFF. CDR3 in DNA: TGTGCCAGCAGCCCGGCAGCGGGGACAGGGCCTAATGAAAAACTGTTTTTT.

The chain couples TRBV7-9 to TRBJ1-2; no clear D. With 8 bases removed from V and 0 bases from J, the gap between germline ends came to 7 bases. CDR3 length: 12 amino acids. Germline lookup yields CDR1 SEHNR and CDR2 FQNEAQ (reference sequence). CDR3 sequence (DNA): TGTGCCAGCGCGCCCTCTAACTATGGCTACACCTTC. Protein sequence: CASAPSNYGYTF.

CDR3 residues: CASARQGAQETQYF. The CDR3 DNA reads TGTGCTAGTGCCCGACAGGGGGCCCAAGAGACCCAGTACTTC. The chain has TRBV12-5 and TRBJ2-5, with 10 nucleotides matching TRBD1. The CDR3 loop spans 14 amino acids. The junction had 3 bases not matched to a gene; V was cut back by 7 bases and J by 1 base. The germline gives CDR1 LGHNT, CDR2 FRNRAP.

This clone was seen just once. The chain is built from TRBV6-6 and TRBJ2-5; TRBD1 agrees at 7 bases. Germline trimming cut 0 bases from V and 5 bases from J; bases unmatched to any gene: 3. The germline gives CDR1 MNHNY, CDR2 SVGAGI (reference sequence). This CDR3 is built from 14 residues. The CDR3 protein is CASSYSGQVETQYF. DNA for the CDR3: TGTGCCAGCAGTTACTCCGGACAGGTCGAGACCCAGTACTTC.

DNA of the CDR3: TGTGCCAGCAGTTACTCGTTAGGGGGAGCAGGCGAGCAGTACTTC. Translation: CASSYSLGGAGEQYF. This chain uses TRBV6-5 with TRBJ2-7, with a possible D match to TRBD1 (6 bases). Trimming stripped 0 bases from V and 6 bases from J, with 15 bases between. There are 15 residues in the CDR3. CDR1 is MNHEY and CDR2 is SVGAGI in the germline V gene.

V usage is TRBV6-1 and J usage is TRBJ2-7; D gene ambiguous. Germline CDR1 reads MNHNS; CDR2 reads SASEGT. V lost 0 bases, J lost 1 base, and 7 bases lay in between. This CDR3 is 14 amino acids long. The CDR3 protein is CASSEALSSYEQYF. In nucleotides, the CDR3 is TGTGCCAGCAGTGAAGCGCTATCTTCCTACGAGCAGTACTTC.

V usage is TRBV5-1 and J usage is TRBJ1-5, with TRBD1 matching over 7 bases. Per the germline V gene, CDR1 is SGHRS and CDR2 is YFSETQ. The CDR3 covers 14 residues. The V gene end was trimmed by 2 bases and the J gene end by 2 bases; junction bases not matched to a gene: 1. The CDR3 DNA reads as TGCGCCAGCAGCTTAGGGACAGGCAATCAGCCCCAGCATTTT. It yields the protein CASSLGTGNQPQHF.

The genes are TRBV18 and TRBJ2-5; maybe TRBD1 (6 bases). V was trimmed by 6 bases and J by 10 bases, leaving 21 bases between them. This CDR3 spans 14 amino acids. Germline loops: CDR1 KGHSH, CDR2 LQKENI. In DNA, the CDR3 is TGTGCCAGCTCCCATTCCGACAGGTTTTTTGTCCAGTACTTC. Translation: CASSHSDRFFVQYF. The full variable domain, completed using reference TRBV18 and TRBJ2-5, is NAGVMQNPRHLVRRRGQEARLRCSPMKGHSHVYWYRQLPEEGLKFMVYLQKENIIDESGMPKERFSAEFPKEGPSILRIQQVVRGDSAAYFCASSHSDRFFVQYFGPGTRLLVL.

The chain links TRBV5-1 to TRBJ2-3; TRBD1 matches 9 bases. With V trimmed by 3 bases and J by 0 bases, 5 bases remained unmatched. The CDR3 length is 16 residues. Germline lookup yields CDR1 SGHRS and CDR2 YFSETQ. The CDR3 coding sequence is TGCGCCAGCAGCTGGACAGGGGAGATAAGCACAGATACGCAGTATTTT. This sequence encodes CASSWTGEISTDTQYF.

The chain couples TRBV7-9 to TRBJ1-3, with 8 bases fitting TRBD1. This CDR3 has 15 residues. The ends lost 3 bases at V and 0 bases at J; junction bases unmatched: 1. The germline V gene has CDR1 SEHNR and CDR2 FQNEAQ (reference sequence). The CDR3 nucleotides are TGTGCCAGCAGCTTCACAGGGGGCTCTGGAAACACCATATATTTT. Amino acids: CASSFTGGSGNTIYF.

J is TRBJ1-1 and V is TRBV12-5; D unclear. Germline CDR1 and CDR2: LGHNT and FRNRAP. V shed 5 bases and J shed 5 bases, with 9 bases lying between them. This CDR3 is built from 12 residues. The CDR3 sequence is CASGEGGTEAFF. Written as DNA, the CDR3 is TGTGCTAGTGGTGAAGGAGGGACTGAAGCTTTCTTT.

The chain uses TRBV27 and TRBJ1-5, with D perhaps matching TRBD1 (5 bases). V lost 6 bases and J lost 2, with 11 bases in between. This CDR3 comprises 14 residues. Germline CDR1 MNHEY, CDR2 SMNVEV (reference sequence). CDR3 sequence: CASRGSGGNQPQHF. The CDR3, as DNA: TGTGCCAGCAGAGGTTCGGGGGGCAATCAGCCCCAGCATTTT.

The CDR3 region is CASSQGAGNTEAFF. The CDR3 nucleotides are TGCGCCAGCAGCCAGGGGGCCGGGAACACTGAAGCTTTCTTT. V gene TRBV5-1 combines with J gene TRBJ1-1, with 8 bases matching TRBD1. V was pared by 4 bases and J by 1 base, with 3 bases of the junction left unmatched. Germline assignment: CDR1 SGHRS and CDR2 YFSETQ. There are 14 residues in the CDR3.

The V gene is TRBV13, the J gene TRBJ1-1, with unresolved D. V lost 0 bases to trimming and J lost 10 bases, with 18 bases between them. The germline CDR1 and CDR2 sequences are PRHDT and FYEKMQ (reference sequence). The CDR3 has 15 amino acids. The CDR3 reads CASSLGLRGERSAFF. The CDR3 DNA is TGTGCCAGCAGCTTAGGCCTCCGTGGAGAAAGGTCAGCTTTCTTT.

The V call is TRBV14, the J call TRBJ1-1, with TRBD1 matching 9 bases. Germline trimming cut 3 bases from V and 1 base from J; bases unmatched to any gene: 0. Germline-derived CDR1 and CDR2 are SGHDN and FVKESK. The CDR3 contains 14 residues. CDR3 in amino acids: CASSQDRGNTEAFF. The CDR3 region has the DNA TGTGCCAGCAGCCAGGACAGGGGGAACACTGAAGCTTTCTTT.

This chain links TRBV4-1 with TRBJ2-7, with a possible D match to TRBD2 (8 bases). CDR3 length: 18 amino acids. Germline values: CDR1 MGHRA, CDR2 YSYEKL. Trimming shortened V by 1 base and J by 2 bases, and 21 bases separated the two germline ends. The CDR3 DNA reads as TGCGCCAGCAGCCAAGCCGGGGGGGTCGGCAGGGGGACCTACGAGCAGTACTTC. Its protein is CASSQAGGVGRGTYEQYF.

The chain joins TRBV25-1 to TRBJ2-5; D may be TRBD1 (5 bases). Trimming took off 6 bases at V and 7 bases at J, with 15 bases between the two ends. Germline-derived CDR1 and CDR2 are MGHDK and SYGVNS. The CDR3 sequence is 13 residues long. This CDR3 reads CASREDTFGTQYF. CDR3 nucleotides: TGTGCCAGCAGAGAGGACACTTTCGGGACCCAGTACTTC.

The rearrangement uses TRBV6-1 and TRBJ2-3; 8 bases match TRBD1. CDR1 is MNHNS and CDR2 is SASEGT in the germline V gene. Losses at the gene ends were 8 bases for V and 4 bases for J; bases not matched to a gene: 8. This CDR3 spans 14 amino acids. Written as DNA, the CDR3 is TGTGCCAGCGGACAGGGTCCTAGCGCAGATACGCAGTATTTT. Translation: CASGQGPSADTQYF.